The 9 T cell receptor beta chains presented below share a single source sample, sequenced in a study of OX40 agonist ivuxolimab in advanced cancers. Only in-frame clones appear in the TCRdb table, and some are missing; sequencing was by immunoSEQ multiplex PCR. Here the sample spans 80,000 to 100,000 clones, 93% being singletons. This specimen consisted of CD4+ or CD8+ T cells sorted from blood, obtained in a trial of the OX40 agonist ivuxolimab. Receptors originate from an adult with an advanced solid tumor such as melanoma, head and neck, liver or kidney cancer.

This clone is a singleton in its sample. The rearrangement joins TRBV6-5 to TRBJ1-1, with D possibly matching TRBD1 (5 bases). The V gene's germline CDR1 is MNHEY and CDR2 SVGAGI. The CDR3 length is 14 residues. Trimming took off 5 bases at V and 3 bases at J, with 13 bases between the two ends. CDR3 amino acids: CASSEGLGDTEAFF. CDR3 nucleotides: TGTGCCAGCAGTGAGGGGCTCGGGGACACTGAAGCTTTCTTT.

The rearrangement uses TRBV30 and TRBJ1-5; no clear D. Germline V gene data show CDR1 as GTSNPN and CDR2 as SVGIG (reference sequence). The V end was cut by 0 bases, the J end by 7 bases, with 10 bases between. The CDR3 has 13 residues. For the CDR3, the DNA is TGTGCCTGGAGTGTCAAGACGGTCCAGCCCCAGCATTTT. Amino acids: CAWSVKTVQPQHF.

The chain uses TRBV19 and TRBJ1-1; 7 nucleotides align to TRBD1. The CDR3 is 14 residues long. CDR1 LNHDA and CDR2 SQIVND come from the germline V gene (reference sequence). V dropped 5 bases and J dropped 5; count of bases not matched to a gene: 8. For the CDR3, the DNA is TGTGCCAGTAGTTTACAGGGGCGGGAGACTGAAGCTTTCTTT. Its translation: CASSLQGRETEAFF. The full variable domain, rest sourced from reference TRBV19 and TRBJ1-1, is DGGITQSPKYLFRKEGQNVTLSCEQNLNHDAMYWYRQDPGQGLRLIYYSQIVNDFQKGDIAEGYSVSREKKESFPLTVTSAQKNPTAFYLCASSLQGRETEAFFGQGTRLTVV.

CDR3 protein: CASSLWRTEAFF. CDR3 coding DNA: TGTGCCAGCAGCTTGTGGAGGACTGAAGCTTTCTTT. The chain carries TRBV5-4 and TRBJ1-1; D uncertain. Germline V gene data show CDR1 as SGHNT and CDR2 as YYREEE (reference sequence). Trimming stripped 1 base from V and 5 bases from J, with 6 bases between. The CDR3 extends over 12 amino acids.

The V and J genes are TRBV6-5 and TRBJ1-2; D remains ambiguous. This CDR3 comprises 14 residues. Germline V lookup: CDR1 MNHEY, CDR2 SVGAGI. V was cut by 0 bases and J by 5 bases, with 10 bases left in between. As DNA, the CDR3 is TGTGCCAGCAGTTACTCCGAAAAAGGGTATGGCTACACCTTC. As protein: CASSYSEKGYGYTF.

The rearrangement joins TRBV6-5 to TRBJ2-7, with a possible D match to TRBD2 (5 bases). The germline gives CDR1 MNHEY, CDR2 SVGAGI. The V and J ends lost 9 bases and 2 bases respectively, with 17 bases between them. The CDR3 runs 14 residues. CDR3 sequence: CASKAEIPPYEQYV. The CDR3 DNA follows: TGTGCCAGTAAAGCGGAGATTCCGCCCTACGAGCAGTACGTC.

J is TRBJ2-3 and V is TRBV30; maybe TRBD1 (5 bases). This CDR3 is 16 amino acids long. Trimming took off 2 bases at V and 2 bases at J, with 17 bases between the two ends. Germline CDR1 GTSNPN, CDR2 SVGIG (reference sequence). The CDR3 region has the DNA TGTGCCTGGAGTCATTACGGCCAGGGTTTCACAGATACGCAGTATTTT. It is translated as CAWSHYGQGFTDTQYF.

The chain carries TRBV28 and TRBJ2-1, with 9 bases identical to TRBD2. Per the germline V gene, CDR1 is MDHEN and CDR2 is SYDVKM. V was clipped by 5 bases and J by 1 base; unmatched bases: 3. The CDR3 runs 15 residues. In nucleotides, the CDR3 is TGTGCCAGCAGTGGGACTAGCATTTCCTACAATGAGCAGTTCTTC. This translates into CASSGTSISYNEQFF. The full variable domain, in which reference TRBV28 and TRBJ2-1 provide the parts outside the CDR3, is DVKVTQSSRYLVKRTGEKVFLECVQDMDHENMFWYRQDPGLGLRLIYFSYDVKMKEKGDIPEGYSVSREKKERFSLILESASTNQTSMYLCASSGTSISYNEQFFGPGTRLTVL.

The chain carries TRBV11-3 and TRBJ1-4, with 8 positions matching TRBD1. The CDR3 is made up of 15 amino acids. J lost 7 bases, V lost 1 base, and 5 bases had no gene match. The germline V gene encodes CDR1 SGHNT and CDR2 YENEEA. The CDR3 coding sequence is TGTGCCAGCAGCTTAGCAGGGGGCAGGGGTGAAAAACTGTTTTTT. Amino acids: CASSLAGGRGEKLFF. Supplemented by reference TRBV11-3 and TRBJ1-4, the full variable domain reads EAGVVQSPRYKIIEKKQPVAFWCNPISGHNTLYWYLQNLGQGPELLIRYENEEAVDDSQLPKDRFSAERLKGVDSTLKIQPAELGDSAVYLCASSLAGGRGEKLFFGSGTQLSVL.